This T cell receptor beta chain is drawn from a study of vaccination and CD4 T cells after COVID-19. At the level of the study: Six males and four females constituted the convalescent cohort, two of whom were Hispanic. The stimulating agents, overlapping spike peptides, came from SARS-CoV-2, HCoV-NL63, HCoV-OC43 and HCoV-229E. Study results and caveats: Post-vaccination, and not before, a median roughly 86% of reactive clones appeared in convalescent patients. Spike mono-reactivity was shown by 304 of 307 vaccine-specific clones in convalescent patients.

About this clonotype: What it binds is not known.

Treatment specified: roughly 10-day PBMC culture with coronavirus spike peptide pools or control peptides (ViraFEST assay). An Oncomine TCR Beta short-read assay was used to sequence the DNA from cultured CD4+ T cells. TCRdb used MiXCR to reprocess the PCR reads, holding one entry per CDR3 protein. Of about 26,000 distinct CDR3 sequences listed, 64% are singletons. The CDR3 is made up of 15 amino acids. The V end lost 2 bases, the J end lost 5 bases, and 14 bases lay between the germline ends. Per germline, CDR1 SGHVS and CDR2 FNYEAQ. The receptor was isolated from a human donor who had recovered from COVID-19. The sample comprised CD4+ T cells from blood, cultured in vitro. The chain links TRBV7-6 to TRBJ2-3; a weak D match, TRBD1 (6 bases). The CDR3 loop reads CASSLLQGLGDTQYF. Here the CDR3 DNA reads TGTGCCAGCAGCTTACTACAGGGTTTAGGAGATACGCAGTATTTT.